This is a list of T cell receptor beta chains from one sample in a study of human T cells and chemical hapten exposure. TCRdb fed the 5' RACE reads into MiXCR, producing one record per CDR3 protein. The profile shows about 140,000 distinct CDR3 sequences, roughly 4.1% of them singletons. The receptors shown here come from a female donor in good health. Both conserved end residues are part of each CDR3. A D gene is named only where the DNA matches it firmly. A clone size is listed for some rows: how often the clone was seen (once, few, many), or a class if it is expanded.

v_gene	j_gene	d_gene	abundance	CDR3nt	CDR3aa
TRBV11-3	TRBJ2-2	.	many	TGTGCCAGCAGCTTAGGTTCCGGGGAGCTGTTTTTT	CASSLGSGELFF
TRBV3-1	TRBJ2-7	.	few	TGTGCCAGCAGCCACCGCTACTACGAGCAGTACTTC	CASSHRYYEQYF
TRBV18	TRBJ1-1	.	many	TGTGCCAGCTCTCCGGAGTTGAACACTGAAGCTTTCTTT	CASSPELNTEAFF
TRBV7-9	TRBJ2-3	TRBD2	many	TGTGCCAGCAGCTTACTTAGCGGGGGTTCCACGGATACGCAGTATTTT	CASSLLSGGSTDTQYF
TRBV6-2/TRBV6-3	TRBJ2-1	TRBD2	many	TGTGCCAGCAGCCCCCCCCGGGGGGAAAGCTCCTACAATGAGCAGTTCTTC	CASSPPRGESSYNEQFF
TRBV6-6	TRBJ2-2	.	many	TGTGCCAGCAGTCCGCCGGGACGGCACACCGGGGAGCTGTTTTTT	CASSPPGRHTGELFF
TRBV6-2/TRBV6-3	TRBJ2-7	.	few	TGTGCCAGCAGTTACCGGGCTACCTACGAGCAGTACTTC	CASSYRATYEQYF
TRBV20-1	TRBJ2-7	TRBD2	many	TGCAGTGCTTCCCCAGGCGGGGGGGCCTACGAGCAGTACTTC	CSASPGGGAYEQYF
TRBV9	TRBJ2-7	TRBD1	many	TGTGCCAGCAGCGGGGGGACAGGGGGCGAGCAGTACTTC	CASSGGTGGEQYF
TRBV7-2	TRBJ1-5	.	.	TGTGCCAGCAGCTCCCGGGGAGGGCAGCCCCAGCATTTT	CASSSRGGQPQHF
TRBV5-6	TRBJ2-7	TRBD1	many	TGTGCCAGCAGCTTGGACAGGGGCCGTGGCGAGCAGTACTTC	CASSLDRGRGEQYF
TRBV6-6	TRBJ2-5	.	many	TGTGCCAGCAGTTACTTCCAAGAGACCCAGTACTTC	CASSYFQETQYF
TRBV14	TRBJ1-2	TRBD1	many	TGTGCCAGCAGCCAAGGAGGGGGCAGCTATGGCTACACCTTC	CASSQGGGSYGYTF
TRBV18	TRBJ1-2	TRBD1	many	TGTGCCAGCTTCATGGACAGGGATAGCGGCTACACCTTC	CASFMDRDSGYTF
TRBV6-5	TRBJ1-1	.	many	TGTGCCAGCAGTCCGGGCCACGACACTGAAGCTTTCTTT	CASSPGHDTEAFF
TRBV12-3/TRBV12-4	TRBJ1-4	.	many	TGTGCCAGCAGTCCCGCAACCGGGACATCCTCATCAACTAATGAAAAACTGTTTTTT	CASSPATGTSSSTNEKLFF
TRBV12-3/TRBV12-4	TRBJ2-1	TRBD2	few	TGTGCCAGCAGTGCCCCCCGGGGGGTCTCAGGCATCTCCTACAATGAGCAGTTCTTC	CASSAPRGVSGISYNEQFF
TRBV5-1	TRBJ2-3	TRBD2	many	TGCGCCAGCACCGATACGTCTAGCGGGGGGGCCACAGATACGCAGTATTTT	CASTDTSSGGATDTQYF
TRBV12-3/TRBV12-4	TRBJ2-2	TRBD2	.	TGTGCCAGCAGCATTTTGCGGGGGGCCGGGGAGCTGTTTTTT	CASSILRGAGELFF
TRBV29-1	TRBJ2-5	TRBD1	many	TGCAGCGTTCCCCCCCTGACAGGGGTTCAGGAGACCCAGTACTTC	CSVPPLTGVQETQYF
TRBV5-6	TRBJ2-7	TRBD2	many	TGTGCCAGCAGCTTGGATGGACTAGTCTACGAGCAGTACTTC	CASSLDGLVYEQYF
TRBV7-2	TRBJ2-2	TRBD1	many	TGTGCCAGCAGCTCTGGGACAGGGATGGTCGGGGAGCTGTTTTTT	CASSSGTGMVGELFF
TRBV5-4	TRBJ2-7	TRBD2	few	TGTGCCAGCAGCTTTCAGCGGGGAACCTACGAGCAGTACTTC	CASSFQRGTYEQYF
TRBV5-1	TRBJ1-1	.	few	TGCGCCAGCAGCTTGGTAGCAGGCTGGACTGAAGCTTTCTTT	CASSLVAGWTEAFF
TRBV7-2	TRBJ1-5	TRBD1	many	TGTGCCAGCAGCCTGACAGGGGGCGGTCAGCCCCAGCATTTT	CASSLTGGGQPQHF
TRBV6-1	TRBJ2-1	TRBD2	many	TGTGCCAGCAGCCGACTAGCGGGGGGGACGGATGAGCAGTTCTTC	CASSRLAGGTDEQFF
TRBV6-2/TRBV6-3	TRBJ1-1	.	.	TGTGCCAGCAGTTACTCGACAGGCCAATACACTGAAGCTTTCTTT	CASSYSTGQYTEAFF
TRBV6-2/TRBV6-3	TRBJ1-1	TRBD1	.	TGTGCCAGCCGCCGGCAGGGGGACACTGAAGCTTTCTTT	CASRRQGDTEAFF
TRBV3-1	TRBJ2-6	.	many	TGTGCCAGCAGCACACAATTCGGCTCTGGGGCCAACGTCCTGACTTTC	CASSTQFGSGANVLTF
TRBV5-6	TRBJ2-1	TRBD2	many	TGTGCCAGCAGCCCGGTACTAGCGGGCTTTAGCTCCTACAATGAGCAGTTCTTC	CASSPVLAGFSSYNEQFF
TRBV20-1	TRBJ2-3	TRBD1	many	TGCAGCCCAAGACAGGGAAACACAGATACGCAGTATTTT	CSPRQGNTDTQYF
TRBV28	TRBJ2-2	.	many	TGTGCCAGCAGTCCCGGTAAAAACAGGCGGTACACCGGGGAGCTGTTTTTT	CASSPGKNRRYTGELFF
TRBV20-1	TRBJ2-3	.	many	TGCAGTGCTAGAGACCCAAACACAGATACGCAGTATTTT	CSARDPNTDTQYF
TRBV7-2	TRBJ1-1	.	many	TGTGCCAGCAGCTCCTACAGGGCTGGCGACACTGAAGCTTTCTTT	CASSSYRAGDTEAFF
TRBV5-1	TRBJ2-2	TRBD1	many	TGCGCCAGCAGCTTCGGACAGGGGGGCACCGGGGAGCTGTTTTTT	CASSFGQGGTGELFF
TRBV20-1	TRBJ1-2	.	.	TGCAGTGCTAGCTCTGGGTTTGGTGGCTACACCTTC	CSASSGFGGYTF
TRBV5-5	TRBJ1-1	.	.	TGTGCCAGCAGCCCGCCGGAAGGAGAAGCTTTCTTT	CASSPPEGEAFF
TRBV12-3/TRBV12-4	TRBJ2-1	TRBD2	many	TGTGCCAGCAGTCCAAGACTAGCGGGGGGAGGTACGCCGTTCTTC	CASSPRLAGGGTPFF
TRBV6-1	TRBJ2-1	.	.	TGTGCCAGCAGTGGCAGGATTAGCTCCTACAATGAGCAGTTCTTC	CASSGRISSYNEQFF
TRBV29-1	TRBJ1-1	.	many	TGCAGCGTAGCCGCTTCGGCAGCGAACACTGAAGCTTTCTTT	CSVAASAANTEAFF
TRBV5-1	TRBJ2-7	TRBD2	many	TGCGCCAGCAGCCAGACTAGCGGGGTTACCTACGAGCAGTACTTC	CASSQTSGVTYEQYF
TRBV6-6	TRBJ1-4	.	many	TGTGCCAGCAGCTACTCAGGGTCACTTAATGAAAAACTGTTTTTT	CASSYSGSLNEKLFF
TRBV28	TRBJ1-2	TRBD1	many	TGTGCCAGCAGTACATCCGGGACAGTCTTCTTC	CASSTSGTVFF
TRBV20-1	TRBJ2-1	TRBD2	many	TGCAGTGCTAGAAGAGGGGAGGGCTCCTACAATGAGCAGTTCTTC	CSARRGEGSYNEQFF
TRBV7-3	TRBJ2-1	.	many	TGTGCCAGCAGCCCTCAAGGGACAAGCTCCTACAATGAGCAGTTCTTC	CASSPQGTSSYNEQFF